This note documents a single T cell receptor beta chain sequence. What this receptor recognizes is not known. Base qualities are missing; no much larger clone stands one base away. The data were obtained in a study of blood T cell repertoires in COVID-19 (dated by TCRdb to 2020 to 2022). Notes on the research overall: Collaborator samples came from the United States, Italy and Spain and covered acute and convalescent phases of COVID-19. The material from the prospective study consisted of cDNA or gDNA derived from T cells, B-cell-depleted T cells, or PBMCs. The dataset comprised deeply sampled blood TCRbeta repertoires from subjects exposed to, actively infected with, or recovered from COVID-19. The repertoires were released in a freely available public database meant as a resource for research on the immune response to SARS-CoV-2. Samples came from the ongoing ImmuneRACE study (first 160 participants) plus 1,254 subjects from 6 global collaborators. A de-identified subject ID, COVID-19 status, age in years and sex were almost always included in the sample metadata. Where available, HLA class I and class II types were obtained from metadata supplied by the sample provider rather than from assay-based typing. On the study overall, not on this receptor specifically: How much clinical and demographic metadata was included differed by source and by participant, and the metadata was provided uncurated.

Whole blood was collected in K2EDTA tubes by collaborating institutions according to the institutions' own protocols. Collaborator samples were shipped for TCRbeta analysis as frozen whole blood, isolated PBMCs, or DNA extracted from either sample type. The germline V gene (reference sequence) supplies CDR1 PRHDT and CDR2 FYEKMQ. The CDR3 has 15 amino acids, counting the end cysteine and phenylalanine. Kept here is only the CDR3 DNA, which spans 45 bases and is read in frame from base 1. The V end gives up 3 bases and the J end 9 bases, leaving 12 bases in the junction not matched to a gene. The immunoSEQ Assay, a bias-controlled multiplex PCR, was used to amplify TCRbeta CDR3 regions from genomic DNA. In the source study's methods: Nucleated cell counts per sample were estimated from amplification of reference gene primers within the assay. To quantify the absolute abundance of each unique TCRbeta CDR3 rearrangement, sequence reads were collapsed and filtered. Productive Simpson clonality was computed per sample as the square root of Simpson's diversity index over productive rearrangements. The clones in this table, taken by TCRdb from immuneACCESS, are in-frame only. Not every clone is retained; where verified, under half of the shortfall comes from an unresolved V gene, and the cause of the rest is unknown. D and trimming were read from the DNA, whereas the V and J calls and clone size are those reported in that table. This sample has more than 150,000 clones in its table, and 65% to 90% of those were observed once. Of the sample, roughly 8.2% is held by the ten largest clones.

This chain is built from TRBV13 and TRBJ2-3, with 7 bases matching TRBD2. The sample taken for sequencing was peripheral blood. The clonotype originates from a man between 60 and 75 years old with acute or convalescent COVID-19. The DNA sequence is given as TGTGCCAGCAGCTTGGGAGGGCCACGGAGTGGAACGCAGTATTTT. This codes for CASSLGGPRSGTQYF.